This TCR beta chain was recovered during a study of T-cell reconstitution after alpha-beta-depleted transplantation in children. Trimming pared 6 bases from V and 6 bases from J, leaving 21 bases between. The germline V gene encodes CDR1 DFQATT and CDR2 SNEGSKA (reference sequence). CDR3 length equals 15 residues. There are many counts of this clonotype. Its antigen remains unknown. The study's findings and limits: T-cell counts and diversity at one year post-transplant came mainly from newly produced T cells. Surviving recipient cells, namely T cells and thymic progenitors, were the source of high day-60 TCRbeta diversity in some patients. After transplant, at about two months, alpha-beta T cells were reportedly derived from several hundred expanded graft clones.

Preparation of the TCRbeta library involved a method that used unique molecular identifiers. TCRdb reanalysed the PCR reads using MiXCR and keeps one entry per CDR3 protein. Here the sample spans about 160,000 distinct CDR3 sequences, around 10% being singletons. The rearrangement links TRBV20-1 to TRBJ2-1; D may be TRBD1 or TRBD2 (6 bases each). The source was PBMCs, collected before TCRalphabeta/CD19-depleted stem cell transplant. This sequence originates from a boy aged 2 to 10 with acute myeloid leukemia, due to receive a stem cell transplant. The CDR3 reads CSANLQGGFLNEQFF. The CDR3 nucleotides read TGCAGTGCCAATTTACAGGGAGGCTTCCTCAATGAGCAGTTCTTC.